Shown below are 25 T cell receptor beta chains from a single sample sequenced in a study of cytomegalovirus exposure and HLA in healthy donors. PCR used 60 Vbeta primers and 13 Jbeta primers. The assay was immunoSEQ multiplex PCR, and TCRdb's table has in-frame clones only and misses some. The sample holds about 82,000 clones, 10% seen once. The sample consisted of PBMCs. Receptors originate from a man aged 55 to 70 in good health and CMV-seropositive.

This chain's CDR3 is CASSSTPGAREEKLFF. CDR3 sequence (DNA): TGTGCCAGTAGTTCTACACCGGGAGCCCGAGAGGAAAAACTGTTTTTT. The chain recombines TRBV19 with TRBJ1-4, with D hard to call. CDR3 length: 16 residues. The V gene's germline CDR1 is LNHDA and CDR2 SQIVND (reference sequence). V gave up 5 bases and J gave up 8 bases, with 21 bases separating them.

This clone was detected a few times. The rearrangement joins TRBV19 to TRBJ1-1; the match to TRBD1 covers 9 bases. This CDR3 comprises 13 residues. The ends lost 8 bases at V and 7 bases at J; junction bases unmatched: 8. Germline CDR1 LNHDA, CDR2 SQIVND (reference sequence). The CDR3 region has the DNA TGTGCCAGTGGGAACAGGGGGCTGGGTGAAGCTTTCTTT. This sequence encodes CASGNRGLGEAFF. Based on the CDR3 plus reference TRBV19 and TRBJ1-1, the full variable domain is DGGITQSPKYLFRKEGQNVTLSCEQNLNHDAMYWYRQDPGQGLRLIYYSQIVNDFQKGDIAEGYSVSREKKESFPLTVTSAQKNPTAFYLCASGNRGLGEAFFGQGTRLTVV.

The chain joins TRBV7-8 to TRBJ2-1; 15 positions match TRBD2. The CDR3 contains 15 residues. Unmatched junction bases numbered 10, after V lost 4 bases and J lost 15 bases. Germline values: CDR1 SGHVS, CDR2 FQNEAQ. In DNA, the CDR3 is TGTGCCAGCAGCTCCCGGGGACTAGCGGGGGGCGAGGGGTTCTTC. Translation: CASSSRGLAGGEGFF.

V gene TRBV19 combines with J gene TRBJ1-1; unclear D gene. The CDR3 covers 15 residues. Trimming cost V 3 bases and J 7 bases, with 18 bases left between them. Germline assignment: CDR1 LNHDA and CDR2 SQIVND (reference sequence). As DNA, the CDR3 is TGTGCCAGTAGTATCCTCGGGGTGAGAGGTGATGAAGCTTTCTTT. This encodes CASSILGVRGDEAFF.

This chain uses TRBV18 with TRBJ1-2; 8 nucleotides line up with TRBD1. The ends lost 0 bases at V and 7 bases at J; junction bases unmatched: 7. Germline values: CDR1 KGHSH, CDR2 LQKENI. The CDR3 is made up of 15 amino acids. The CDR3 region is CASSPPGQAQGGYTF. The CDR3 DNA reads TGTGCCAGCTCACCACCGGGACAGGCCCAGGGTGGCTACACCTTC.

Points on this clone: At one end, the junction sequence differs from germline, possibly due to a read error. The chain couples TRBV4-2 to TRBJ1-5; D remains ambiguous. This CDR3 region has 15 residues. The germline CDR1 and CDR2 sequences are LGHNA and YNFKEQ. The CDR3 loop is CASSQGTDSNQPKHF. The CDR3 nucleotides are TGTGCCAGCAGCCAAGGGACTGATAGCAATCAGCCCAAGCATTTC.

V and J are TRBV28 and TRBJ1-2; D ambiguous. The CDR3 runs 14 residues. Per the germline V gene, CDR1 is MDHEN and CDR2 is SYDVKM. Trimming pared 2 bases from V and 4 bases from J, leaving 11 bases between. The CDR3 loop reads CASSLTLPIYGYTF. The CDR3 nucleotides read TGTGCCAGCAGTTTAACCCTCCCTATCTATGGCTACACCTTC.

This clone was detected a few times. This sequence joins TRBV10-3 and TRBJ2-2; 11 bases map to TRBD2. This CDR3 contains 14 residues. V lost 8 bases to trimming and J lost 5 bases; unmatched junction nucleotides: 4. Germline loops: CDR1 ENHRY, CDR2 SYGVKD. The CDR3 here is CAILAGGNTGELFF. CDR3 nucleotides: TGTGCCATCCTAGCGGGGGGCAATACCGGGGAGCTGTTTTTT.

The chain joins TRBV6-4 to TRBJ1-6; 10 nucleotides agree with TRBD1. From germline, CDR1 is MRHNA and CDR2 SNTAGT. V was pared by 4 bases and J by 9 bases, with 0 bases of the junction left unmatched. This CDR3 comprises 13 residues. CDR3 bases: TGTGCCAGCAGTGGGGACAGGGGTTCACCCCTCCACTTT. It encodes CASSGDRGSPLHF.

There are a few counts of this clone. The chain employs TRBV7-9 and TRBJ1-2; D is perhaps TRBD1 (5 bases). Trimming removed 2 bases at V and 4 bases at J, with 20 bases between. Per the germline V gene, CDR1 is SEHNR and CDR2 is FQNEAQ (reference sequence). This CDR3 spans 17 amino acids. DNA for the CDR3: TGTGCCAGCAGCTTATTTCCCAGGGCCGATTTCTTCTATGGCTACACCTTC. Protein: CASSLFPRADFFYGYTF.

CDR3 in amino acids: CAGGAGREANTEAFF. The CDR3 DNA reads TGTGCCGGGGGCGCTGGGAGGGAGGCGAACACTGAAGCTTTCTTT. The rearrangement links TRBV10-3 to TRBJ1-1; TRBD1 might be the D (6 bases). The CDR3 sequence is 15 residues long. Trimming stripped 11 bases from V and 1 base from J, with 20 bases between. Germline CDR1 ENHRY, CDR2 SYGVKD.

This clone was counted between two and nine times. This rearrangement joins TRBV27 to TRBJ1-5; D unresolved. V lost 3 bases to trimming and J lost 5 bases, with 8 bases between them. CDR1 is MNHEY and CDR2 is SMNVEV in the germline V gene (reference sequence). The CDR3 covers 13 residues. CDR3 residues: CASSFKRDQPQHF. The DNA of the CDR3 is TGTGCCAGCAGTTTCAAGAGGGATCAGCCCCAGCATTTT.

V and J are TRBV29-1 and TRBJ1-1, with TRBD1 matching 11 bases. This CDR3 is built from 14 residues. V lost 5 bases, J lost 6 bases, and 8 bases stayed unmatched. The germline V gene encodes CDR1 SQVTM and CDR2 ANQGSEA. The CDR3: CSVTRTGGVAEAFF. In DNA, the CDR3 is TGCAGCGTTACCCGGACAGGGGGCGTCGCTGAAGCTTTCTTT.

The table lists this clone with many counts. In DNA form, the CDR3 reads TGTGCCAGCAGCTTAGGGGCGGGAGGCGAGCAGTACTTC. It yields the protein CASSLGAGGEQYF. The gene calls are TRBV7-6 and TRBJ2-7; 8 nucleotides align to TRBD2. The ends lost 1 base at V and 6 bases at J; junction bases unmatched: 2. Germline loops: CDR1 SGHVS, CDR2 FNYEAQ. CDR3 length: 13 amino acids.

The rearrangement links TRBV21-1 to TRBJ2-1; the table's D call, TRBD1, has no DNA check behind it. TRBV21-1 is labeled a pseudogene. The CDR3 loop spans 17 amino acids. The CDR3 coding sequence is TGTGCCAGCAGCAAAGCTCGTAGGGGACATATCTACAATGAGCAGTTCTTC. This encodes CASSKARRGHIYNEQFF.

In this sample, this clone turned up a few times. The chain combines TRBV18 with TRBJ1-4; D unresolved. The CDR3 runs to 14 residues. The germline V gene encodes CDR1 KGHSH and CDR2 LQKENI. Trimming cost V 6 bases and J 8 bases, with 16 bases left between them. The CDR3 DNA reads TGTGCCAGCTCTTCAGCCTTAGCGGGGGAAAAACTGTTTTTT. Its protein is CASSSALAGEKLFF.

The CDR3 protein is CASSQPSGATYEQYF. CDR3 DNA sequence: TGTGCCAGCAGCCAACCCAGCGGGGCTACCTACGAGCAGTACTTC. This chain joins TRBV4-2 and TRBJ2-7; 7 positions match TRBD2. Trimming at V came to 2 bases and at J to 2 bases, leaving 6 bases not matched to a gene. Germline CDR1 is LGHNA and CDR2 is YNFKEQ. The CDR3 spans 15 residues.

In this sample, this clone turned up a few times. V usage is TRBV5-1 and J usage is TRBJ2-5, with 8 nucleotides matching TRBD1. Unmatched junction bases numbered 6, after V lost 0 bases and J lost 2 bases. The CDR3 has 16 amino acids. Germline loops: CDR1 SGHRS, CDR2 YFSETQ. CDR3 loop: CASSLGPGTGQETQYF. Here the CDR3 DNA reads TGCGCCAGCAGCTTGGGCCCAGGGACAGGTCAAGAGACCCAGTACTTC.

V and J are TRBV15 and TRBJ2-3, with 10 bases that match TRBD2. V was clipped by 0 bases and J by 5 bases; unmatched bases: 8. Germline V gene sequence: CDR1 LNHNV, CDR2 YYDKDF (reference sequence). This CDR3 has 17 residues. The CDR3 loop reads CATSRDPSGGALDTQYF. The CDR3 DNA follows: TGTGCCACCAGCAGAGATCCCAGCGGGGGGGCGTTAGATACGCAGTATTTT.

In this sample, this clone turned up a few times. V gene TRBV30 combines with J gene TRBJ1-2, with 10 bases aligning to TRBD1. V shed 2 bases and J 6 bases; nucleotides not matched to a gene: 9. The CDR3 is 15 amino acids. From germline, CDR1 is GTSNPN and CDR2 SVGIG (reference sequence). CDR3 in amino acids: CAWSPGTGVLNGYTF. CDR3 nucleotides: TGTGCCTGGAGTCCCGGGACAGGGGTACTCAATGGCTACACCTTC.

The chain employs TRBV7-2 and TRBJ1-5, with a possible D match to TRBD1 (6 bases). V was pared by 5 bases and J by 5 bases, with 16 bases between. The CDR3 covers 15 residues. CDR1 and CDR2 from the germline V gene are SGHTA and FQGNSA. As DNA, the CDR3 is TGTGCCAGCAGCCTCAGGTGGGGGCACGATCAGCCCCAGCATTTT. As protein: CASSLRWGHDQPQHF. The variable domain in full, with the rest retrieved from reference TRBV7-2 and TRBJ1-5, is GAGVSQSPSNKVTEKGKDVELRCDPISGHTALYWYRQSLGQGLEFLIYFQGNSAPDKSGLPSDRFSAERTGGSVSTLTIQRTQQEDSAVYLCASSLRWGHDQPQHFGDGTRLSIL.

The chain uses TRBV4-1 and TRBJ2-4; 10 bases are shared with TRBD1. The CDR3 loop spans 16 amino acids. With 4 bases clipped from V and 1 base from J, the junction kept 4 bases outside the gene matches. Germline V lookup: CDR1 MGHRA, CDR2 YSYEKL. CDR3 in DNA: TGCGCCAGCAGCCCTTGGGGACAGGGGGCCAAAAACATTCAGTACTTC. It codes for CASSPWGQGAKNIQYF.

This clone was counted only a few times. The chain links TRBV10-2 to TRBJ2-3; D is uncertain. CDR1 WSHSY and CDR2 SAAADI come from the germline V gene. CDR3 length equals 12 residues. V lost 5 bases, J lost 7 bases, and 10 bases lay in between. The chain's CDR3 is CASSSPGNTQYF. Written as DNA, the CDR3 is TGCGCCAGCAGTAGCCCAGGAAATACGCAGTATTTT.

This sequence joins TRBV30 and TRBJ1-6; no clear D gene. CDR1 is GTSNPN, CDR2 SVGIG, per germline (reference sequence). This CDR3 is built from 12 residues. Trimming took off 3 bases at V and 12 bases at J, with 12 bases between the two ends. CDR3 sequence reads: CAWSATIGPLHF. CDR3 DNA sequence: TGTGCCTGGAGCGCGACTATAGGACCCCTCCACTTT.

The chain joins TRBV30 to TRBJ1-1; maybe TRBD1 (5 bases). V was shortened by 3 bases and J by 7 bases, with 12 bases between the two germline ends. The germline V gene has CDR1 GTSNPN and CDR2 SVGIG (reference sequence). The CDR3 is 12 amino acids. In DNA, the CDR3 is TGTGCCTGGAGGGGGCAGGCTATTGAAGCTTTCTTT. Protein sequence: CAWRGQAIEAFF.